A single TCR beta chain is shown here with its context. Its specificity is not known. Primers used in a second PCR of roughly 6 to 12 cycles were a sample-barcoded 5' primer and a J-beta primer mix. A 12-random-nucleotide template-switch adaptor tagged each cDNA molecule. TCRdb reanalysed the 5' RACE reads using MiXCR and keeps one entry per CDR3 protein. Of some 1.8 million distinct CDR3 sequences listed, more than 35% are singletons. The CDR3 has 15 residues. This sample stems from a study of blood T cells in healthy people across ages. Study-wide findings and caveats: Long-lived donors had more naive CD4+ cells and higher diversity than aged donors. With donor CMV status unknown, expanded clonotype changes were possibly confounded. No conclusive comparison of naive versus antigen-experienced cells was possible with unsorted PBMCs.

This chain uses TRBV21-1 with TRBJ1-1. TRBV21-1 is shown as a pseudogene. Input material: blood. This clonotype originated in a human donor in good health. CDR3 DNA sequence: TGTGCCAGCAGCAAAGCCAGACCCGAGAGCACTGAAGCTTTCTTT. This gives the protein CASSKARPESTEAFF.